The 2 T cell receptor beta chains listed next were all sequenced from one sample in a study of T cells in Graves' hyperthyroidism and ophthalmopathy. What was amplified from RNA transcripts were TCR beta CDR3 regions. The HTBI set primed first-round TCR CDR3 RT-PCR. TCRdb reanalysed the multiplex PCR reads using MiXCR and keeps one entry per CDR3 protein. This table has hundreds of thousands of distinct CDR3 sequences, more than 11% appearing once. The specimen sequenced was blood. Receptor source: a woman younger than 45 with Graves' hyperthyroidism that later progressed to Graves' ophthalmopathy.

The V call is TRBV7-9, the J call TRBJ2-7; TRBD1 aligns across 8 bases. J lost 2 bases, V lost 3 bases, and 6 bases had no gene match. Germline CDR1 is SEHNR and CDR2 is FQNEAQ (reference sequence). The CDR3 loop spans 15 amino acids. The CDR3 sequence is CASSFGQGEPYEQYF. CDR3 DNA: TGTGCCAGCAGCTTCGGACAGGGAGAACCCTACGAGCAGTACTTC. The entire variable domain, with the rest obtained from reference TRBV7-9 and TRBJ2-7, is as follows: DTGVSQNPRHKITKRGQNVTFRCDPISEHNRLYWYRQTLGQGPEFLTYFQNEAQLEKSRLLSDRFSAERPKGSFSTLEIQRTEQGDSAMYLCASSFGQGEPYEQYFGPGTRLTVT.

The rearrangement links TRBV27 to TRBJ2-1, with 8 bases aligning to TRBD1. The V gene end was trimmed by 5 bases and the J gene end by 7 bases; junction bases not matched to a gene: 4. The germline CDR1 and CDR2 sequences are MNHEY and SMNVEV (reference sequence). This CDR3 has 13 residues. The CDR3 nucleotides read TGTGCCAGCAGTAACAGGGGGACGAATGAGCAGTTCTTC. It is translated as CASSNRGTNEQFF.